The sequence of this T cell receptor beta chain was determined in a study of blood T cell repertoires in COVID-19. Study in general: There were acute and convalescent COVID-19 samples, and they came from the United States, Italy and Spain. Sources were T cells, B-cell-depleted T cells, or PBMCs; the material itself was cDNA or gDNA.

Methods used by the authors: Amplification with reference gene primers provided the estimates of nucleated cell counts. Generated by immunoSEQ multiplex PCR, the TCRdb table keeps only in-frame clones and is missing some. V, J and clone size are those of that table, while D and trimming were read from the DNA. The repertoire includes almost 250,000 clones, roughly 89% of them detected once, and more than 3.5% sits in the top ten. Sequenced material: PBMCs or T cells enriched from blood (not recorded which). This clonotype was sampled from a woman aged 25 to 45 who had recovered from COVID-19.

The DNA of the CDR3 is TGTGCCAGCAGGAGGGAGCACACTGAAGCTTTCTTT. This codes for CASRREHTEAFF. The rearrangement uses TRBV28 and TRBJ1-1; no firm D call. CDR1 is MDHEN, CDR2 SYDVKM, per germline. The ends were cut back, 6 bases at V and 3 bases at J, with 8 bases in the middle. This CDR3 is 12 amino acids long.